Each of the 3 T cell receptor beta chains below was sequenced from the same sample in a study of technical replicates of blood from four donors. Generated by immunoSEQ multiplex PCR, the TCRdb table keeps only in-frame clones and is missing some. The sample carries some 99,000 clones, approximately 95% recorded once. The sequencing input was T cells isolated from PBMCs. The receptors here all came from a human donor in good health.

CDR3 sequence: CASGAGLNTEAFF. CDR3 nucleotides: TGTGCCAGTGGGGCTGGACTGAACACTGAAGCTTTCTTT. The J gene is TRBJ1-1, the V gene TRBV19; weak D call: TRBD1 (5 bases). V was shortened by 8 bases and J by 0 bases, with 10 bases between the two germline ends. This CDR3 is 13 amino acids long. CDR1 and CDR2 (germline): LNHDA, SQIVND (reference sequence).

V and J are TRBV5-1 and TRBJ2-7; 10 bases map to TRBD2. The CDR3 sequence is 17 residues long. V shed 4 bases and J 6 bases; nucleotides not matched to a gene: 16. Germline-derived CDR1 and CDR2 are SGHRS and YFSETQ. The CDR3 coding sequence is TGCGCCAGCAGCATCGGAGCGGGGGGGCCGGAAGAAGGCGAGCAGTACTTC. Protein product: CASSIGAGGPEEGEQYF.

The chain couples TRBV11-3 to TRBJ1-2; 11 bases fit TRBD1. This CDR3 is built from 16 residues. The germline V gene encodes CDR1 SGHNT and CDR2 YENEEA. Trimming cost V 5 bases and J 4 bases; bases outside gene matches: 9. In nucleotides, the CDR3 is TGTGCCAGCAGCACCCAACGGACAGGGGGCGTCTATGGCTACACCTTC. The encoded protein is CASSTQRTGGVYGYTF.